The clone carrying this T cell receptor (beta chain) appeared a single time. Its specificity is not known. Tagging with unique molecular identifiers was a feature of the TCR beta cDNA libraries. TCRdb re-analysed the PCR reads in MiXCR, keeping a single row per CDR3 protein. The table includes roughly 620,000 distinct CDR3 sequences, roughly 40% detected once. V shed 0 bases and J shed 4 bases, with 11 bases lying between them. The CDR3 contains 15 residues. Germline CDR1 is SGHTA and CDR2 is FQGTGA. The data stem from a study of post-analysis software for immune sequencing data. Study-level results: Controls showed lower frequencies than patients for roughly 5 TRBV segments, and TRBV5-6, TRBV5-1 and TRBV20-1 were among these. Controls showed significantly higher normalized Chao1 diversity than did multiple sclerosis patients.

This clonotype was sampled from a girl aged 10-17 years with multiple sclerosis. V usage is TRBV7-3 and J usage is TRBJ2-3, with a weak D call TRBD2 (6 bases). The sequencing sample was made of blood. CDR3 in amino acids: CASSLTRGKADTQYF. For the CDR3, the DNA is TGTGCCAGCAGCTTAACCCGGGGGAAGGCAGATACGCAGTATTTT.